One sample yielded the 5 T cell receptor beta chains listed below, sequenced in a study of T cells in Graves' hyperthyroidism and ophthalmopathy. From RNA transcripts, TCR beta CDR3 regions were amplified. The study used the HTBI primer set for a first-round RT-PCR of the TCR CDR3. TCRdb itself ran the multiplex PCR reads through MiXCR, one entry per CDR3 protein. The sample consists of roughly 550,000 distinct CDR3 sequences, about 16% of them appearing once. The sequenced sample was blood. The receptors derive from a woman aged 25-40 years with Graves' ophthalmopathy.

The chain links TRBV5-4 to TRBJ1-2, with D hard to call. Between the trimmed V and J ends, which lost 4 bases and 0 bases, there was a span of 16 bases. CDR1 and CDR2 from the germline V gene are SGHNT and YYREEE (reference sequence). This CDR3 region has 16 residues. CDR3 amino acids: CASSDFSVVSNYGYTF. CDR3 sequence (DNA): TGTGCCAGCAGCGATTTCTCCGTAGTGTCTAACTATGGCTACACCTTC.

This clonotype was observed at least ten times. The chain recombines TRBV9 with TRBJ1-1, with D possibly being TRBD1 (5 bases). V was shortened by 0 bases and J by 2 bases, with 11 bases between the two germline ends. The CDR3 runs 15 residues. Germline V lookup: CDR1 SGDLS, CDR2 YYNGEE. The CDR3: CASSVDGASNTEAFF. In DNA, the CDR3 is TGTGCCAGCAGCGTAGATGGGGCCTCAAACACTGAAGCTTTCTTT. The full variable domain, in which reference TRBV9 and TRBJ1-1 provide the parts outside the CDR3, is DSGVTQTPKHLITATGQRVTLRCSPRSGDLSVYWYQQSLDQGLQFLIQYYNGEERAKGNILERFSAQQFPDLHSELNLSSLELGDSALYFCASSVDGASNTEAFFGQGTRLTVV.

This clonotype was seen a handful of times. This chain joins TRBV6-1 and TRBJ2-3; D not resolved. Germline V gene sequence: CDR1 MNHNS, CDR2 SASEGT. V lost 6 bases, J lost 2 bases, and 12 bases lay in between. This CDR3 is built from 14 residues. The CDR3 region is CASSYRRSTDTQYF. In DNA, the CDR3 is TGTGCCAGCAGCTACCGCCGCTCCACAGATACGCAGTATTTT.

This clonotype occurred many times. The chain links TRBV5-6 to TRBJ2-1; possible D gene TRBD1, 6 bases. This CDR3 is 14 amino acids long. The germline V gene encodes CDR1 SGHDT and CDR2 YYEEEE. The V end was cut by 10 bases, the J end by 6 bases, with 20 bases between. The CDR3 here is CAVRIRGMVNEQFF. The CDR3 coding sequence is TGTGCCGTAAGGATCAGGGGAATGGTCAATGAGCAGTTCTTC.

This clonotype was seen ten or more times. Mismatch with germline at one junction end may stem from a read error. J is TRBJ2-7 and V is TRBV28, with D possibly being TRBD1 (6 bases). Per the germline V gene, CDR1 is MDHEN and CDR2 is SYDVKM. CDR3 size: 17 residues. The CDR3 is CASTPRNRAQSVYGQYF. The CDR3 bases are TGTGCCAGCACCCCCCGCAACAGGGCGCAGTCCGTATACGGGCAGTACTTC.